This T cell receptor (beta chain) was captured in a study of T cell responses to AZD1222 COVID-19 vaccine. About this clone itself: Antigen: not known.

The length of the CDR3 is 15 residues. Germline CDR1 is SGHNT and CDR2 is YYREEE (reference sequence). With 4 bases removed from V and 1 base from J, the gap between germline ends came to 15 bases. Study observations and caveats: Repertoires in all cases were sampled only once the peak T cell response had passed.

Generated by immunoSEQ multiplex PCR, the TCRdb table keeps only in-frame clones and is missing some. The repertoire has 130,000 or so clones, nearly 95% of them found once; the top ten carry 5.4%. This specimen was peripheral blood, taken on day 0 of AZD1222 vaccination. This sequence joins TRBV5-4 and TRBJ2-7; maybe TRBD2 (6 bases). This TCR came from an adult in good health. The CDR3 reads CASSPGTPESYEQYF. CDR3 coding DNA: TGTGCCAGCAGCCCCGGGACTCCGGAGTCCTACGAGCAGTACTTC.